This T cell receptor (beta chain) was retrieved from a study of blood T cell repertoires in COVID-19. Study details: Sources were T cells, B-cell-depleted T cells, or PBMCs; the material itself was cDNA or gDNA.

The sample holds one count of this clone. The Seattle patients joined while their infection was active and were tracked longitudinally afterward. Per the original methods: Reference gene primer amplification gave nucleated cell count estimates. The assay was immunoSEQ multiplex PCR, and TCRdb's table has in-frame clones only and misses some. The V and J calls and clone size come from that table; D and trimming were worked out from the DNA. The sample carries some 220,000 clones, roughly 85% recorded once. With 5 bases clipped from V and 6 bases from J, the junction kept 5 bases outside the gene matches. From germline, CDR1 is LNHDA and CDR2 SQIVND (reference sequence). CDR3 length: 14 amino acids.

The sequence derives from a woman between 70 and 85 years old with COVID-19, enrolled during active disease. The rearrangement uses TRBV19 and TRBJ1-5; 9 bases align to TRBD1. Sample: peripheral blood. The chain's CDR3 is CASSAGTGPQPQHF. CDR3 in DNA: TGTGCCAGTAGTGCGGGGACAGGGCCTCAGCCCCAGCATTTT.